This is a list of T cell receptor beta chains from one sample in a study of cytomegalovirus exposure and HLA in healthy donors. Profiled with immunoSEQ multiplex PCR; TCRdb holds only in-frame clones, not every one. The sample shows about 100,000 clones, around 79% of them seen only once. Sample: PBMCs. The receptors were gathered from a female donor in good health and CMV-seropositive. Each CDR3 is given with its conserved first and last residue. The D gene is left open where the match is weak. Rows may omit the clone size; those that give it use once, few, many or a size class.

TRBJ2-2 | NA | TRBV29-1 | NA | TGCAGCGTTGATGTTGGACAGAACACCGGGGAGCTGTTTTTT | CSVDVGQNTGELFF
TRBJ2-3 | TRBD2 | TRBV4-2 | NA | TGTGCCAGCAGCCAGGTTAGCGGGAGAGTACAAGATACGCAGTATTTT | CASSQVSGRVQDTQYF
TRBJ1-2 | NA | TRBV30 | few | TGTGCCTGGAGTAAGCCGGGAATTAACTATGGCTACACCTTC | CAWSKPGINYGYTF
TRBJ2-1 | NA | TRBV15 | few | TGTGCCACCAGCCCTCTTCTTAGCTCCTACAATGAGCAGTTCTTC | CATSPLLSSYNEQFF
TRBJ2-7 | NA | TRBV11-2 | NA | TGTGCCAGCTGTGGGGGGGAGCAGTACTTC | CASCGGEQYF
TRBJ1-1 | TRBD1 | TRBV4-2 | NA | TGTGCCAGCAGCCTCCCGACAGGGGGAAGGAACACTGAAGCTTTCTTT | CASSLPTGGRNTEAFF
TRBJ1-4 | NA | TRBV6-5 | NA | TGTGCCAGCAGTTACTCGGGGGGGGAAAAACTGTTTTTT | CASSYSGGEKLFF
TRBJ1-1 | TRBD1 | TRBV6-4 | NA | TGTGCCAGTAGGGGGCGGTCTGAAGCTTTCTTT | CASRGRSEAFF
TRBJ2-5 | NA | TRBV11-1 | NA | TGTGCCAGCAGCTTAGAGTTGGGCAGGCAGACCCAGTACTTC | CASSLELGRQTQYF
TRBJ2-3 | NA | TRBV6-4 | few | TGTGCCAGCAGTGATTCGGCAGGGAGGCCAGATACGCAGTATTTT | CASSDSAGRPDTQYF
TRBJ1-1 | NA | TRBV6-5 | few | TGTGCCAGCAGATATACAGCGAACACTGAAGCTTTCTTT | CASRYTANTEAFF
TRBJ1-6 | TRBD1 | TRBV4-2 | few | TGTGCCAGCAGCTACGGACAGGGTTTCAATTCACCCCTCCACTTT | CASSYGQGFNSPLHF
TRBJ1-6 | NA | TRBV7-8 | NA | TGTGCCAGCAGCCCCGTTGCCGGTAATAATTCACCCCTCCACTTT | CASSPVAGNNSPLHF